Ten or more counts support the clone carrying this TCR beta chain. Its specificity is unknown. Unique molecular identifiers were incorporated during preparation of the TCRbeta library. TCRdb used MiXCR to reprocess the PCR reads, holding one entry per CDR3 protein. Of a few hundred thousand distinct CDR3 sequences in the sample, around 7.3% are singletons; the top ten hold around 9.8%. The data were obtained in a study of T-cell reconstitution after alpha-beta-depleted transplantation in children. Trimming shortened V by 11 bases and J by 6 bases, and 14 bases separated the two germline ends. The germline gives CDR1 MDHEN, CDR2 SYDVKM. This CDR3 is built from 12 residues. Overall study results and limits: The main origin of T-cell counts and diversity one year after transplant was newly produced T cells. Surviving recipient T cells and thymic progenitors produced the high day-60 TCRbeta diversity seen in some patients. Reportedly, roughly two months post-transplant, alpha-beta T cells arose from several hundred expanded graft clones.

The receptor was derived from a female patient aged 2-9 years who had a stem cell transplant for Fanconi anemia, so the T cells may come from the graft donor. This material consisted of peripheral blood, taken 360 days after TCRalphabeta/CD19-depleted stem cell transplant. The gene calls are TRBV28 and TRBJ1-5, with D possibly being TRBD1 (6 bases). The CDR3 region has the DNA TGTGCCGGTCAGGGGTATAGTCAGCCCCAGCATTTT. This translates into CAGQGYSQPQHF.